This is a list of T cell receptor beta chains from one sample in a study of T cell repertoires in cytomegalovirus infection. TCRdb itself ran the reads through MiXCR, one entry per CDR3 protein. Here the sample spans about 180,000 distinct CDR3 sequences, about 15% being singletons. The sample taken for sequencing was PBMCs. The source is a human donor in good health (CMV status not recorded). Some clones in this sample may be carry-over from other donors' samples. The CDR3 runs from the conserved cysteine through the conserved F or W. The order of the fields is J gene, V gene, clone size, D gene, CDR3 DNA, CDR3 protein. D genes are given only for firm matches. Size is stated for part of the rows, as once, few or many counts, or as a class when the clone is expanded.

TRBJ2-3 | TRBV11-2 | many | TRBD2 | TGTGCCAGCATTCGCGGGGGGGGGGATACGCAGTATTTT | CASIRGGGDTQYF
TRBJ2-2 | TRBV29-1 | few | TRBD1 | TGCAGCGTTGAAGATCAGGACAGGGACGGGACCGGGGAGCTGTTTTTT | CSVEDQDRDGTGELFF
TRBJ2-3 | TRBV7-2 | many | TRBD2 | TGTGCCAGCAGCTCCACTAGCGTTTCAGATACGCAGTATTTT | CASSSTSVSDTQYF
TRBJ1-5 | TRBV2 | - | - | TGTGCCAGCAATCGACAGGACAATCAGCCCCAGCATTTT | CASNRQDNQPQHF
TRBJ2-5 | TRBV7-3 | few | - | TGTGCCAGCAGCGGCGACAGCCTAACCCATCTCCAAGAGACCCAGTACTTC | CASSGDSLTHLQETQYF
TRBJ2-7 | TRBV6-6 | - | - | TGTGCCAGCAGTTACGATCGGGGAGTGGCCTACGAGCAGTACTTC | CASSYDRGVAYEQYF
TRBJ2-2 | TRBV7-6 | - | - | TGTGCCAGCACCACTGACAGGAACACCGGGGACCTGTTTTTT | CASTTDRNTGDLFF
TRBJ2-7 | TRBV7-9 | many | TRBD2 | TGTGCCAGCAGCCCTTATGGGGGGGTCATCAAAGGCTACGAGCAGTACTTC | CASSPYGGVIKGYEQYF
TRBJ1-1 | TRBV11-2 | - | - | TGTGCCAGCAGCCCTAGACCGGGAGCACTCTCCACTGAAGCTTTCTTT | CASSPRPGALSTEAFF
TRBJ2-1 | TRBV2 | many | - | TGTGCCAGCAGTGAAGAGAGGTATGAGCAGTTCTTC | CASSEERYEQFF
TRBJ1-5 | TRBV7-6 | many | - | TGTGCCAGCAGCTTAATACAGGCGGGGAAACCCCAGCATTTT | CASSLIQAGKPQHF
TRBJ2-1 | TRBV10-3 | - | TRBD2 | TGTGCCATCAGTGCTAGCGGGGCTTACAATGAGCAGTTCTTC | CAISASGAYNEQFF
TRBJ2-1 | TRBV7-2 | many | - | TGTGCCAGCAGCGCGCGGGGCAGCTCCTACAATGAGCAGTTCTTC | CASSARGSSYNEQFF
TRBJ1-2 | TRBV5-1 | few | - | TGCGCCAGCAGCGAGTCAGCTAACTATGGCTACACCTTC | CASSESANYGYTF
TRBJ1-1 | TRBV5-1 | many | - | TGCGCCAGCAGCATTGATCCCCCGGGGGCGAACACTGAAGCTTTCTTT | CASSIDPPGANTEAFF
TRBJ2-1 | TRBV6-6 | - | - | TGTGCCAGCACCCAAAGGGGGTTTGGGACTAAGAAAGGACGCAATGAGCAGTTCTTC | CASTQRGFGTKKGRNEQFF
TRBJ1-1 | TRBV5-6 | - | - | TGTGCCAGCAGCGCCACCCTACAGGGCAACACTGAAGCTTTCTTT | CASSATLQGNTEAFF
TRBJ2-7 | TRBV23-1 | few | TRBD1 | TGCGCCAGCAGTCAAATTTCTAGAGGACAGGGAATCTACGAGCAGTACTTC | CASSQISRGQGIYEQYF
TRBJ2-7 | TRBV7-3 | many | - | TGTGCCAGCAGCTTGGGACTGACAACCGAGCAGTACTTC | CASSLGLTTEQYF
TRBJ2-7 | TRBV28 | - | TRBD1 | TGTGCCAGCAGAACGGGACAGATCTACGAGCAGTACTTC | CASRTGQIYEQYF